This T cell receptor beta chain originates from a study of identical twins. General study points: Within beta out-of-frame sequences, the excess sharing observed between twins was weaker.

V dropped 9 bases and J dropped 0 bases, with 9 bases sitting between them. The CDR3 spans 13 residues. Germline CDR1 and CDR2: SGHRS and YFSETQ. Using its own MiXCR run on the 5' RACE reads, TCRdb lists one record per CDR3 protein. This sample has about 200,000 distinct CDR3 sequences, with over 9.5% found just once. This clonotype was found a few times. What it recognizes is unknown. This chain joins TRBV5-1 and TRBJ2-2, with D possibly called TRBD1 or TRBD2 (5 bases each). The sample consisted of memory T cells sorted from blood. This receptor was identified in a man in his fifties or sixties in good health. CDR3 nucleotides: TGCGCCACCGGGACGGCGAACACCGGGGAGCTGTTTTTT. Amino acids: CATGTANTGELFF.